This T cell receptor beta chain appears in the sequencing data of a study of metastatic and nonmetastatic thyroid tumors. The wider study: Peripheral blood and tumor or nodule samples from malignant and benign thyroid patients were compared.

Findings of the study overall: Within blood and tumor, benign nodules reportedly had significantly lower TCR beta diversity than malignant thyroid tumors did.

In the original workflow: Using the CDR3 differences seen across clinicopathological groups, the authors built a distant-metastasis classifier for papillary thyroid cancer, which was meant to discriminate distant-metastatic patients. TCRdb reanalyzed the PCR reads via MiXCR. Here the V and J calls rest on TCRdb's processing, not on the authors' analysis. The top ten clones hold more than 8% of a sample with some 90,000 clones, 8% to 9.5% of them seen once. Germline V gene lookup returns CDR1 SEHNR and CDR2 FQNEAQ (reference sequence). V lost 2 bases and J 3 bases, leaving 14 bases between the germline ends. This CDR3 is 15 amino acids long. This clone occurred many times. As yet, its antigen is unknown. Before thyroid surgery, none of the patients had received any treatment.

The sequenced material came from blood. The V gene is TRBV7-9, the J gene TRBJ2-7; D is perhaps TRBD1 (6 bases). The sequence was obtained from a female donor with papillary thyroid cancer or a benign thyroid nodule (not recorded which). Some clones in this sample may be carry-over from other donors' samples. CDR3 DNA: TGTGCCAGCAGCTTAAAGCAGGGGATGGTCTACGAGCAGTACTTC. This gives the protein CASSLKQGMVYEQYF.